This entry concerns a single T cell receptor (beta chain). The antigen is not known. The sample is drawn from a study of cytomegalovirus exposure and HLA in healthy donors. Study-level points and caveats: Reported results showed that the classifier diagnosed cytomegalovirus status with high specificity and sensitivity. A link between a missense DCLRE1C variant and TCR beta V- and J-gene trimming emerged from a later analysis. In a later analysis, 16,951 TCR beta sequences were associated with HLA alleles at 0.05 false discovery rate. TCR sequences were mostly rare, though some public TCRs occurred in many donors.

It was with 60 Vbeta and 13 Jbeta primers that the PCR ran. Profiling relied on immunoSEQ multiplex PCR, and the TCRdb table lists in-frame clones only, not all of them. The sample lists roughly 160,000 clones; roughly 67% were seen once. V lost 3 bases to trimming and J lost 4 bases, with 9 bases between them. The CDR3 contains 13 residues. Per germline, CDR1 MNHEY and CDR2 SMNVEV (reference sequence). The chain uses TRBV27 and TRBJ1-1, with a weak D call TRBD1 (5 bases). This receptor was obtained from a woman between 18 and 29 years old in good health and CMV-seropositive. The sequenced material came from PBMCs. CDR3 sequence (DNA): TGTGCCAGCAGTTTGAAGGGGCGCACTGAAGCTTTCTTT. Translated: CASSLKGRTEAFF.